This T cell receptor beta chain comes out of a study of identical twins. This clonotype was detected a few times. The CDR3 is made up of 15 amino acids. V lost 9 bases and J lost 4; bases outside the gene matches: 11. Per the germline V gene, CDR1 is ENHRY and CDR2 is SYGVKD. A single record per CDR3 protein comes from TCRdb applying MiXCR to the 5' RACE reads. Of approximately 590,000 distinct CDR3 sequences in the sample, more than 9% were seen once. This sample was also put to use in a study of yellow fever vaccine responses in identical twins.

The sequencing sample was made of PBMCs. The chain combines TRBV10-3 with TRBJ2-2, with 7 positions matching TRBD2. This receptor was identified in a woman aged 18-35 years in good health. CDR3 bases: TGTGCCATTCGGGTAGCGGGTTTCACCACCGGGGAGCTGTTTTTT. Protein sequence: CAIRVAGFTTGELFF.